This TCR beta chain was identified in a study of CD8 T cells in Susac syndrome. The CDR3 consists of 14 residues. The ends were cut back, 6 bases at V and 1 base at J, with 14 bases in the middle. Germline V gives CDR1 DFQATT, CDR2 SNEGSKA (reference sequence). Random hexamers were used to reverse transcribe the RNA input (about 0.5 to 1 ug). MiXCR, run by TCRdb on the immunoSEQ multiplex PCR reads, gives a single entry per CDR3 protein. This repertoire shows a few hundred thousand distinct CDR3 sequences, roughly 94% found once; its top ten account for 0.082%. The sequencing sample was made of CD4+ T cells from PBMCs. This receptor was identified in a human donor with multiple sclerosis. The rearrangement links TRBV20-1 to TRBJ2-3; D ambiguous. CDR3 amino acids: CSAAHVLGTDTQYF. The CDR3 DNA is TGCAGTGCCGCACATGTTCTTGGCACAGATACGCAGTATTTT.